Below, 21 T cell receptor beta chains from the same sample are listed, as sequenced in a study of response to subunit inactivated influenza vaccine. TCRdb recomputed calls from the RT-PCR reads with MiXCR, one row per CDR3 protein. Of around 200,000 distinct CDR3 sequences in the sample, over 9.5% are singletons; the top ten hold 25% to 30%. The same sample was also studied in work on T cells expressing NK-cell markers. That work adds: The TCR beta cDNA came from 5'RACE template switching with UMIs.

This specimen consisted of CD8+ T cells sorted from PBMCs, obtained about 13 days after vaccination. The receptors shown here come from a man aged 50-59 years who received an inactivated influenza vaccine.

This clonotype has only a few counts. The rearrangement uses TRBV4-2 and TRBJ1-3; maybe TRBD1 (6 bases). V lost 0 bases, J lost 3 bases, and 15 bases lay in between. The germline V gene has CDR1 LGHNA and CDR2 YNFKEQ. The CDR3 consists of 17 residues. CDR3 sequence: CASSQEGYREIGNTIYF. The CDR3 DNA reads as TGTGCCAGCAGCCAAGAAGGGTACAGGGAGATTGGAAACACCATATATTTT.

This clonotype has only a few counts. The V and J genes are TRBV7-9 and TRBJ2-3, with D tentatively TRBD2 (5 bases). Trimming removed 1 base at V and 6 bases at J, with 11 bases between. This CDR3 region has 14 residues. Germline CDR1 SEHNR, CDR2 FQNEAQ (reference sequence). CDR3 nucleotide sequence: TGTGCCAGCAGCTTAGAGCCCTCGGGGGATACGCAGTATTTT. Translating gives CASSLEPSGDTQYF.

This clonotype has more than one count but fewer than ten. The J gene is TRBJ2-7, the V gene TRBV7-9, with TRBD1 identical over 8 bases. The CDR3 totals 15 residues. The germline V gene has CDR1 SEHNR and CDR2 FQNEAQ (reference sequence). V was clipped by 3 bases and J by 6 bases; unmatched bases: 10. The CDR3 sequence: CASSLAGQVLSEQYF. CDR3 DNA: TGTGCCAGCAGCTTGGCGGGACAGGTATTAAGCGAGCAGTACTTC.

The CDR3 DNA is TGTGCCAGCAGCTCCAATCTAGCGGGAGTGGATACGCAGTATTTT. This gives the protein CASSSNLAGVDTQYF. This rearrangement joins TRBV13 to TRBJ2-3; 10 bases align to TRBD2. The germline CDR1 and CDR2 sequences are PRHDT and FYEKMQ (reference sequence). V shed 4 bases and J 6 bases; nucleotides not matched to a gene: 7. The CDR3 is 15 residues long.

This clonotype was seen a few times. The chain recombines TRBV12-3 or TRBV12-4 with TRBJ1-5; 7 nucleotides agree with TRBD1. The V gene end was trimmed by 7 bases and the J gene end by 3 bases; junction bases not matched to a gene: 9. CDR3 length equals 15 residues. The CDR3 is CASNPVGQFNQPQHF. The CDR3 nucleotides are TGTGCCAGCAACCCGGTGGGACAGTTCAATCAGCCCCAGCATTTT.

This clonotype was detected only a few times. The chain joins TRBV12-5 to TRBJ2-7, with 7 positions matching TRBD1. The CDR3 has 16 amino acids. Trimming took 0 bases from V and 5 from J; bases not matched to a gene: 10. From germline, CDR1 is LGHNT and CDR2 FRNRAP. CDR3 in amino acids: CASGLVRRQGIHEQYF. DNA of the CDR3: TGTGCTAGTGGTTTGGTACGGCGACAGGGCATCCACGAGCAGTACTTC.

A remark on this clonotype: At one end the junction does not follow the germline gene, possibly because of a read error. The rearrangement joins TRBV20-1 to TRBJ2-2; 9 bases agree with TRBD2. This CDR3 comprises 15 residues. The germline V gene encodes CDR1 DFQATT and CDR2 SNEGSKA (reference sequence). In nucleotides, the CDR3 is TGCAGTGCTGGAGAGGTGGCTAGCGGGACCCGGGAGCTGTTTTTT. It specifies CSAGEVASGTRELFF.

This clonotype was seen ten or more times. V gene TRBV11-1 combines with J gene TRBJ2-1; tentative D call: TRBD1 (5 bases). CDR3 length: 20 amino acids. V was clipped by 4 bases and J by 5 bases, with 30 bases between them. Germline V gives CDR1 SGHAT, CDR2 FQDESV (reference sequence). The CDR3 sequence is CASSSSIQDSQASVNNEQFF. The CDR3 nucleotides read TGTGCCAGCAGCTCCTCAATACAGGATTCCCAAGCCTCCGTGAACAATGAGCAGTTCTTC.

The chain joins TRBV3-1 to TRBJ2-3, with D maybe TRBD2 (6 bases). V lost 1 base to trimming and J lost 2 bases, with 10 bases between them. The germline gives CDR1 LGHDT, CDR2 YNNKEL (reference sequence). The CDR3 length is 15 residues. CDR3 region: CASSQVGDSTDTQYF. CDR3 in DNA: TGTGCCAGCAGCCAAGTCGGGGACTCCACAGATACGCAGTATTTT.

The chain couples TRBV13 to TRBJ2-3; 7 positions agree with TRBD2. Germline V lookup: CDR1 PRHDT, CDR2 FYEKMQ (reference sequence). Germline trimming cut 4 bases from V and 5 bases from J; bases unmatched to any gene: 9. The CDR3 covers 15 residues. CDR3 amino acids: CASSSGGLLEDTQYF. As DNA, the CDR3 is TGTGCCAGCAGCTCGGGGGGACTACTGGAAGATACGCAGTATTTT.

This clonotype was counted only a few times. This sequence joins TRBV15 and TRBJ2-5; possibly TRBD1 for D (6 bases). From germline, CDR1 is LNHNV and CDR2 YYDKDF (reference sequence). V was pared by 4 bases and J by 2 bases, with 14 bases between. The CDR3 loop spans 15 amino acids. The CDR3 DNA follows: TGTGCCACCAGCATGGGTACAGGGTGGCAAGAGACCCAGTACTTC. Its protein product is CATSMGTGWQETQYF.

The chain combines TRBV2 with TRBJ2-1; D is unresolved. Germline loops: CDR1 SNHLY, CDR2 FYNNEI. The CDR3 has 16 residues. Trimming took off 6 bases at V and 0 bases at J, with 15 bases between the two ends. Here the CDR3 DNA reads TGTGCCAGCAGCGCCAGAAGACCAAGCTCCTACAATGAGCAGTTCTTC. Its translation is CASSARRPSSYNEQFF.

In its sample, this clonotype was seen many times. The chain uses TRBV12-3 or TRBV12-4 and TRBJ2-4, with 9 nucleotides matching TRBD1. The V and J ends lost 5 bases and 8 bases, in that order; junction bases with no gene match: 10. The CDR3 has 15 residues. The CDR3 region is CASSLPGQGRDIQYF. Here the CDR3 DNA reads TGTGCCAGCAGTCTACCGGGACAGGGTCGGGACATTCAGTACTTC.

This clonotype was recorded only once. This chain links TRBV20-1 with TRBJ1-1; unclear D gene. This CDR3 has 11 residues. Germline V CDR1 and CDR2: DFQATT, SNEGSKA (reference sequence). The ends were cut back, 1 base at V and 5 bases at J, with 5 bases in the middle. CDR3 nucleotide sequence: TGCAGTGCTAGAGTTGTAACTGAAGCTTTCTTT. This sequence encodes CSARVVTEAFF.

This chain uses TRBV2 with TRBJ2-7; D perhaps matches TRBD1 (6 bases). The CDR3 sequence is 13 residues long. Germline CDR1 SNHLY, CDR2 FYNNEI. Trimming cost V 8 bases and J 0 bases, with 11 bases left between them. CDR3 sequence reads: CASEGTSSYEQYF. In DNA form, the CDR3 reads TGTGCCAGCGAAGGGACATCCTCCTACGAGCAGTACTTC.

This clonotype was seen a handful of times. The chain uses TRBV6-5 and TRBJ2-7; D perhaps matches TRBD1 (6 bases). Per germline, CDR1 MNHEY and CDR2 SVGAGI. The CDR3 totals 15 residues. V was shortened by 2 bases and J by 2 bases, with 13 bases between the two germline ends. The CDR3 sequence is CASSYIVGGPYEQYF. The CDR3 nucleotides read TGTGCCAGCAGTTACATCGTTGGGGGCCCCTACGAGCAGTACTTC.

This clonotype occurred a few times. V is TRBV7-9 and J is TRBJ1-1; 7 nucleotides match TRBD1. CDR1 SEHNR and CDR2 FQNEAQ come from the germline V gene (reference sequence). This CDR3 spans 15 amino acids. Losses at the gene ends were 1 base for V and 5 bases for J; bases not matched to a gene: 7. CDR3 sequence: CASSLGPGGMTEAFF. The CDR3 DNA sequence: TGTGCCAGCAGCTTAGGTCCAGGGGGTATGACTGAAGCTTTCTTT. Combining the CDR3 with reference TRBV7-9 and TRBJ1-1 gives the whole variable domain DTGVSQNPRHKITKRGQNVTFRCDPISEHNRLYWYRQTLGQGPEFLTYFQNEAQLEKSRLLSDRFSAERPKGSFSTLEIQRTEQGDSAMYLCASSLGPGGMTEAFFGQGTRLTVV.

In this sample, this clonotype turned up a few times. The rearrangement links TRBV3-1 to TRBJ1-2; D perhaps matches TRBD1 (5 bases). Germline V gene lookup returns CDR1 LGHDT and CDR2 YNNKEL (reference sequence). The V end was cut by 0 bases, the J end by 5 bases, with 13 bases between. CDR3 size: 15 residues. In nucleotides, the CDR3 is TGTGCCAGCAGCCAAGAGGAGGAATGGGGGTATGGCTACACCTTC. Translating it yields CASSQEEEWGYGYTF.

This clonotype was counted a few times. The chain joins TRBV9 to TRBJ2-3; D may be TRBD2 (6 bases). The CDR3 is 16 residues long. In germline, CDR1 is SGDLS, CDR2 YYNGEE. V gave up 4 bases and J gave up 0 bases, with 15 bases separating them. The CDR3 sequence is CASSTPTGTSTDTQYF. CDR3 nucleotide sequence: TGTGCCAGCAGCACGCCAACCGGGACTAGCACAGATACGCAGTATTTT.

The chain couples TRBV14 to TRBJ2-1; 15 bases fit TRBD2. V lost 4 bases and J lost 4; bases outside the gene matches: 2. CDR1 is SGHDN and CDR2 is FVKESK in the germline V gene. This CDR3 contains 16 residues. The CDR3 DNA sequence: TGTGCCAGCAGCCCAGGGACTAGCGGGAGGTACAATGAGCAGTTCTTC. It codes for CASSPGTSGRYNEQFF.

This clonotype was detected ten times or more. The chain links TRBV11-2 to TRBJ2-7; TRBD1 matches 11 bases. This CDR3 spans 15 amino acids. V shed 1 base, J shed 3 bases, and the junction held 2 bases outside the gene matches. Germline V gene sequence: CDR1 SGHAT, CDR2 FQNNGV. CDR3 bases: TGTGCCAGCAGCTTAGGGGGGACAGGGGGCTACGAGCAGTACTTC. This sequence encodes CASSLGGTGGYEQYF. The whole variable domain, remainder taken from reference TRBV11-2 and TRBJ2-7, is EAGVAQSPRYKIIEKRQSVAFWCNPISGHATLYWYQQILGQGPKLLIQFQNNGVVDDSQLPKDRFSAERLKGVDSTLKIQPAKLEDSAVYLCASSLGGTGGYEQYFGPGTRLTVT.